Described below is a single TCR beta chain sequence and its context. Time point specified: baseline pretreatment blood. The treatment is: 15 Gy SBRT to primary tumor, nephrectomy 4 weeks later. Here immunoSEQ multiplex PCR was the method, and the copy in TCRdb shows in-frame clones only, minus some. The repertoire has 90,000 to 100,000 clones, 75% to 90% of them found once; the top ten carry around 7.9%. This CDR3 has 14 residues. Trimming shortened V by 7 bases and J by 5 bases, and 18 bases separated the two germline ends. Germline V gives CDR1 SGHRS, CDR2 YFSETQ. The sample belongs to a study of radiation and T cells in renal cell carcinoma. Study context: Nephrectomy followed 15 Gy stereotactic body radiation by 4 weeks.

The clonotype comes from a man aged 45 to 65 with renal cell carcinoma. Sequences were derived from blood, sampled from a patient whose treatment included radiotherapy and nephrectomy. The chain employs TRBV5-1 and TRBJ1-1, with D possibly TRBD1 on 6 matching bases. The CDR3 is CASGDGIRGTEAFF. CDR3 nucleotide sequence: TGCGCCAGCGGGGATGGGATCAGGGGAACTGAAGCTTTCTTT.